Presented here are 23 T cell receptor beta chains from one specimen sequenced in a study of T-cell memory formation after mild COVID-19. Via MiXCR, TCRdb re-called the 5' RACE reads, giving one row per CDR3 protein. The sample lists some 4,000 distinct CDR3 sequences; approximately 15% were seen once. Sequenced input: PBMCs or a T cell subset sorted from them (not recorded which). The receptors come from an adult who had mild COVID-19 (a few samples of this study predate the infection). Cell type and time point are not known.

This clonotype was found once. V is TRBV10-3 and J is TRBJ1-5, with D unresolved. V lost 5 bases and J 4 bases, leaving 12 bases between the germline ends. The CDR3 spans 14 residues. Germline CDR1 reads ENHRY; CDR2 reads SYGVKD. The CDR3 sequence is CAISQGPGNQPQHF. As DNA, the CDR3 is TGTGCCATCAGTCAAGGCCCGGGTAATCAGCCCCAGCATTTT.

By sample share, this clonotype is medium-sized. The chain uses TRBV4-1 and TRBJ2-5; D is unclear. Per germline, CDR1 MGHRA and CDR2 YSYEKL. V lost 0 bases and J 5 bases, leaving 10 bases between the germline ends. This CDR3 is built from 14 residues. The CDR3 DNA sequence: TGCGCCAGCAGCCAAGAGTCTAGGGTGGAGACCCAGTACTTC. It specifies CASSQESRVETQYF.

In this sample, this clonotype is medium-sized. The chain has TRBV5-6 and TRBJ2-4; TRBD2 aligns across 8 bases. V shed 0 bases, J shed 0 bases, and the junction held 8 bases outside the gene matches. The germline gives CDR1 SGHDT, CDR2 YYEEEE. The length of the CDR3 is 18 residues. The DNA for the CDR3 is TGTGCCAGCAGCTTGGTCCTAGCGGGCCGGGGAGCCAAAAACATTCAGTACTTC. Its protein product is CASSLVLAGRGAKNIQYF.

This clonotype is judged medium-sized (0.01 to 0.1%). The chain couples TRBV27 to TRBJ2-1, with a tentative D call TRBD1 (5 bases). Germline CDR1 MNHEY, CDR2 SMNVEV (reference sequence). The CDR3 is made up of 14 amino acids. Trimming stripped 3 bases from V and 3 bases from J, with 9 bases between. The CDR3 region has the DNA TGTGCCAGCAGTTTCCGAGACAGCTACAATGAGCAGTTCTTC. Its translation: CASSFRDSYNEQFF.

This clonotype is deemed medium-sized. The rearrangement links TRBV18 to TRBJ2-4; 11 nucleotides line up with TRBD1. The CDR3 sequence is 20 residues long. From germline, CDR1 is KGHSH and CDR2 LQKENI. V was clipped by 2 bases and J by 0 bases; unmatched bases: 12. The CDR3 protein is CASSPRSGQGGSSAKNIQYF. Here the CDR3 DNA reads TGTGCCAGCTCACCAAGGTCGGGACAGGGGGGCTCTTCAGCCAAAAACATTCAGTACTTC.

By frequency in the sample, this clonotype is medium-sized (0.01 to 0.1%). CDR3 sequence (DNA): TGTGCCAGCAGCCAAACCCGGGACAGTTTCAATGGCTACACCTTC. Protein sequence: CASSQTRDSFNGYTF. This chain links TRBV3-1 with TRBJ1-2, with 7 bases aligning to TRBD1. The CDR3 runs to 15 residues. Germline CDR1 and CDR2: LGHDT and YNNKEL (reference sequence). The J segment lost 6 bases and the V segment lost 2 bases, leaving 9 bases of the junction unmatched.

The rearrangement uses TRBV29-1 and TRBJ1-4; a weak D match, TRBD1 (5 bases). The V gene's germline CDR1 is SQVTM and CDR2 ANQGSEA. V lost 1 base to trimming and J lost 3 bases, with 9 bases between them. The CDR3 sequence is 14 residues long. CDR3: CSVEADRSNEKLFF. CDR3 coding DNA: TGCAGCGTTGAAGCTGACAGATCTAATGAAAAACTGTTTTTT.

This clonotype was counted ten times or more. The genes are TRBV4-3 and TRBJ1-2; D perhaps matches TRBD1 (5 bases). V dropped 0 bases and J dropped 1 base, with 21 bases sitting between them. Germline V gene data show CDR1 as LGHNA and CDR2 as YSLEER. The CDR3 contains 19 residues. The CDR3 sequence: CASSQDSFGGVSINYGYTF. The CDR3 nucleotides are TGCGCCAGCAGCCAAGATTCTTTCGGGGGAGTTTCTATTAACTATGGCTACACCTTC.

CDR3 DNA: TGCGCCAGCAGCCAAGGGTTACTAGCGGCAAACCGGGGTGAGCAGTTCTTC. The encoded protein is CASSQGLLAANRGEQFF. The genes are TRBV4-1 and TRBJ2-1; the match to TRBD2 covers 8 bases. Germline assignment: CDR1 MGHRA and CDR2 YSYEKL. This CDR3 region has 17 residues. V shed 1 base and J 9 bases; nucleotides not matched to a gene: 14.

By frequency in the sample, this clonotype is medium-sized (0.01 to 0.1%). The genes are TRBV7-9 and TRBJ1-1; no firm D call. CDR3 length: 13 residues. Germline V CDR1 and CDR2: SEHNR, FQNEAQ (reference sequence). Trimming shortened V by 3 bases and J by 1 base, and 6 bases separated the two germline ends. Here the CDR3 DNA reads TGTGCCAGCAGCTTGGTGGGGAACACTGAAGCTTTCTTT. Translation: CASSLVGNTEAFF.

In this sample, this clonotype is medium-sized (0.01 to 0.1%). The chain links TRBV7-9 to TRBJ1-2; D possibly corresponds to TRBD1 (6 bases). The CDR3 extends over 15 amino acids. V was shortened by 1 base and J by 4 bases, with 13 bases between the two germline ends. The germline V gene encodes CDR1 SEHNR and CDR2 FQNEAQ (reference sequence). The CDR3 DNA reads TGTGCCAGCAGCTTAGGACAGGCCCCCACCTATGGCTACACCTTC. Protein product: CASSLGQAPTYGYTF.

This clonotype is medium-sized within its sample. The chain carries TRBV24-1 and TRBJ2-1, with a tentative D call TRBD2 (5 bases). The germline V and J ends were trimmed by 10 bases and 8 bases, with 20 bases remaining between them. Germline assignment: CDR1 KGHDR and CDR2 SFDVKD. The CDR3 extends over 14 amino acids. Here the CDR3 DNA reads TGTGCCACAAGATTGGCGGGCAGCACTCATGAGCAGTTCTTC. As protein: CATRLAGSTHEQFF.

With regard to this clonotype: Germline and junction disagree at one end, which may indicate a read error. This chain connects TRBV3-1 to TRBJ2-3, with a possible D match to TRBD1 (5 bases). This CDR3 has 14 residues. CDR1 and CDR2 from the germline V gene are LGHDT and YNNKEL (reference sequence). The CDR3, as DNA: TGTGCCAGCAGCCACGGCAGGGTGACAGATATGCAGTATTTT. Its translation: CASSHGRVTDMQYF.

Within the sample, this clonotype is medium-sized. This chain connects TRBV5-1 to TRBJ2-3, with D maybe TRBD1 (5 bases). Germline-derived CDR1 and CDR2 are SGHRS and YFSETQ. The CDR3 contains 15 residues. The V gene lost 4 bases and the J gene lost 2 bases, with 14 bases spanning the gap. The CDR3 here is CASSLLGRDTDTQYF. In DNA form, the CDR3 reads TGCGCCAGCAGCCTCCTGGGCAGGGACACAGATACGCAGTATTTT.

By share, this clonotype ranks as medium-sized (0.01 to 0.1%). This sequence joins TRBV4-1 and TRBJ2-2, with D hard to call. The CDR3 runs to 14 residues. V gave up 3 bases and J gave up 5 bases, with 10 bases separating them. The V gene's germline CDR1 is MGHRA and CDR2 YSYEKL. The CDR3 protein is CASSQNQLTGELFF. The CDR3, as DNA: TGCGCCAGCAGCCAGAATCAGTTAACCGGGGAGCTGTTTTTT.

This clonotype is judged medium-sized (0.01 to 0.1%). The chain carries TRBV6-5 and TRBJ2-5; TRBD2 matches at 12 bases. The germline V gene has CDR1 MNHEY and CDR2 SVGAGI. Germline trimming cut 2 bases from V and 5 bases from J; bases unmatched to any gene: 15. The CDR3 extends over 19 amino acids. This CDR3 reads CASSYTYPGASGGAETQYF. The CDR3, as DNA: TGTGCCAGCAGTTACACTTACCCGGGGGCTAGCGGGGGGGCTGAGACCCAGTACTTC.

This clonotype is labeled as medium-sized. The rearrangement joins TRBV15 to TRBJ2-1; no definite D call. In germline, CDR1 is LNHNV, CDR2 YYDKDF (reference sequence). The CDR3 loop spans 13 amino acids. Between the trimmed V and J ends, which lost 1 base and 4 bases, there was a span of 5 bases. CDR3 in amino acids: CATSRVSYNEQFF. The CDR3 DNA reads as TGTGCCACCAGCAGAGTTTCTTACAATGAGCAGTTCTTC.

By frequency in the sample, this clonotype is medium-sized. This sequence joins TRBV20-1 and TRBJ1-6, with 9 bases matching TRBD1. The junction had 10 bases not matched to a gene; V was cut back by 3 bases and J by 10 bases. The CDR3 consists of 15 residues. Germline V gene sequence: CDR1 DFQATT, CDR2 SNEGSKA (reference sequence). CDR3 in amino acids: CSASNRQGERSPLHF. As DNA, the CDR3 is TGCAGTGCTAGTAACCGACAGGGGGAGCGCTCACCCCTCCACTTT.

The CDR3 coding sequence is TGTGCCAGCAGCTTAGCCAAGGGGGGACGCGATACGCAGTATTTT. This sequence encodes CASSLAKGGRDTQYF. The V call is TRBV7-8, the J call TRBJ2-3; the D gene could be TRBD1 or TRBD2 (6 bases each). This CDR3 region has 15 residues. In germline, CDR1 is SGHVS, CDR2 FQNEAQ. V dropped 0 bases and J dropped 6 bases, with 13 bases sitting between them.

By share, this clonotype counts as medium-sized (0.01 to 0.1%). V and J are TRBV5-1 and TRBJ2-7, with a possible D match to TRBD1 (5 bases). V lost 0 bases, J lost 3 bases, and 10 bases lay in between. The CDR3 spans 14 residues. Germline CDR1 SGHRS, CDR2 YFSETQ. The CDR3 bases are TGCGCCAGCAGCTTGGGGGGCCCATTCTACGAGCAGTACGTC. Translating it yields CASSLGGPFYEQYV.

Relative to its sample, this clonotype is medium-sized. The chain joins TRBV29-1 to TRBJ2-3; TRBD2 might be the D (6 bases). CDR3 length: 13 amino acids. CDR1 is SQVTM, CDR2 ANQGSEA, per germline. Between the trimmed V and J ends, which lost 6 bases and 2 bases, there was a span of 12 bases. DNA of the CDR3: TGCAGCGTCCACGGGCGGGACACAGATACGCAGTATTTT. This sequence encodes CSVHGRDTDTQYF.

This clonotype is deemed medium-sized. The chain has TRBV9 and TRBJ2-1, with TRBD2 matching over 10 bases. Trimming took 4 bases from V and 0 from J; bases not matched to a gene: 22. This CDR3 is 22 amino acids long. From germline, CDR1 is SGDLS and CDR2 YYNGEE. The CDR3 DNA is TGTGCCAGCAGCACCCCACATGGGGTAGCGGGGGGCCCCCTGAGCTCCTACAATGAGCAGTTCTTC. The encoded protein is CASSTPHGVAGGPLSSYNEQFF. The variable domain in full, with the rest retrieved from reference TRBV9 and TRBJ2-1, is DSGVTQTPKHLITATGQRVTLRCSPRSGDLSVYWYQQSLDQGLQFLIQYYNGEERAKGNILERFSAQQFPDLHSELNLSSLELGDSALYFCASSTPHGVAGGPLSSYNEQFFGPGTRLTVL.

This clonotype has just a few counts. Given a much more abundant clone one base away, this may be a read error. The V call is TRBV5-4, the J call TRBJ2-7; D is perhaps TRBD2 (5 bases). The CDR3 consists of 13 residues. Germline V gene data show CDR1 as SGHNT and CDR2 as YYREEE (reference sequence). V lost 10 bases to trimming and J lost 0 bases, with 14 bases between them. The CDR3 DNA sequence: TGTGCCCTGGGAGCGGCGCCCTCCTACGAGCAGTACGTC. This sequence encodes CALGAAPSYEQYV.